This TCR beta chain was retrieved from a study of blood T cell repertoires in COVID-19. The wider study: T cells, B-cell-depleted T cells, or PBMCs provided the cDNA or gDNA that served as material.

J lost 0 bases, V lost 3 bases, and 5 bases had no gene match. Germline assignment: CDR1 MDHEN and CDR2 SYDVKM. The CDR3 is made up of 15 amino acids. TCRdb's table, derived via immunoSEQ multiplex PCR, lists solely in-frame clones and lacks some. The table lists about 74,000 clones, about nine tenths of them singletons, with around 1.6% in the top ten. The sample was peripheral blood. This chain joins TRBV28 and TRBJ2-7, with 7 bases that match TRBD2. This clonotype originated in a man aged 50 to 59 with acute or convalescent COVID-19. CDR3 protein: CASSLPSGSSYEQYF. CDR3 DNA sequence: TGTGCCAGCAGTTTGCCTAGCGGTTCCTCCTACGAGCAGTACTTC.